Reported below is one TCR beta chain. This entry is derived from a study of blood T cell repertoires in COVID-19. The wider study: T cells, B-cell-depleted T cells, or PBMCs provided the cDNA or gDNA that served as material.

The V gene lost 7 bases and the J gene lost 1 base, with 8 bases spanning the gap. This CDR3 spans 12 amino acids. CDR1 is SGHNT and CDR2 is YYREEE in the germline V gene (reference sequence). Sequencing was performed with immunoSEQ multiplex PCR; in TCRdb, only in-frame clones are kept and a portion is missing. Here the sample spans fewer than 150,000 clones, 80% to 90% being singletons. The clonotype was recovered from a woman aged 40-49 years with acute or convalescent COVID-19. Sequencing used peripheral blood. J is TRBJ1-2 and V is TRBV5-4; D is perhaps TRBD1 (6 bases). CDR3 region: CASADSNYGYTF. In DNA, the CDR3 is TGTGCCAGCGCGGACAGTAACTATGGCTACACCTTC.